This entry describes one T cell receptor beta chain. This record comes from a study of identical twins. V was trimmed by 3 bases and J by 0 bases, leaving 21 bases between them. The CDR3 consists of 17 residues. Per germline, CDR1 SQVTM and CDR2 ANQGSEA. MiXCR, applied by TCRdb to the 5' RACE reads, yields one record per CDR3 protein. Of hundreds of thousands of distinct CDR3 sequences listed, about 9.4% are singletons. This sample also belongs to another study, concerning yellow fever vaccine responses in identical twins.

Sequencing input: PBMCs. This TCR was sampled from a woman between 18 and 29 years old in good health. The genes are TRBV29-1 and TRBJ2-7; D tentatively fits TRBD1 or TRBD2 (6 bases each). The CDR3 coding sequence is TGCAGCGTTGAGGACGCTGAGGGGGGCCATCTCTCCTACGAGCAGTACTTC. Amino acid sequence: CSVEDAEGGHLSYEQYF.